The rows below give T cell receptor beta chains drawn from one sample of a study of blood T cell repertoires in COVID-19. Measured with immunoSEQ multiplex PCR; TCRdb has only the in-frame clones, and not every one. This table has about 310,000 clones, 75% to 90% appearing once. Material: PBMCs or T cells enriched from blood (not recorded which). The receptors stem from a man aged 55-75 years who had recovered from COVID-19. CDR3s leave out the opening cysteine and the closing phenylalanine or tryptophan.

CDR3	V	J
ASSYTLAGAASGANVLT	TRBV6-2/TRBV6-3	TRBJ2-6
ASRPGTSSAGETQY	TRBV5-4	TRBJ2-5
ASSARSNSPLH	TRBV2	TRBJ1-6
ASGGSLTNEQF	TRBV4-1	TRBJ2-1
ASSQGWADQPQH	TRBV3-1/TRBV3-2	TRBJ1-5
ARSSDTRVDYGYT	TRBV5-3	TRBJ1-2
ASSLLNEEPGELF	TRBV5-6	TRBJ2-2
ASRSGSWIDTQY	TRBV7-2	TRBJ2-3
ASSITGVPNIQY	TRBV5-6	TRBJ2-4
ASRTGYGGANVLT	TRBV19	TRBJ2-6